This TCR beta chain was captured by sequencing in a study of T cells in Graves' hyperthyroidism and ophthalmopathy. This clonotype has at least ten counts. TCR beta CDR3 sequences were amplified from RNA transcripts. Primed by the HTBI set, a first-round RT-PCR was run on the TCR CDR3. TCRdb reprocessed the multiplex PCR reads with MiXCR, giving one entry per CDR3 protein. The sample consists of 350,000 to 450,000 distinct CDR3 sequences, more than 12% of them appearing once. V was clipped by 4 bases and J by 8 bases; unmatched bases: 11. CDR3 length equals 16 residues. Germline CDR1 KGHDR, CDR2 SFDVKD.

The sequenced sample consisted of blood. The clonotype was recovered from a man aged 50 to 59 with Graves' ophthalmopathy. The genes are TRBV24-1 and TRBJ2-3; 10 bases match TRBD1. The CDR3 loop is CATSDGTGDPTGTQYF. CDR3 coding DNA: TGTGCCACCAGTGACGGGACAGGGGACCCAACTGGTACGCAGTATTTT.